This T cell receptor (beta chain) was identified during a study of T cells in Graves' hyperthyroidism and ophthalmopathy. Note on this clonotype: Its target is unknown.

The TCR beta CDR3 regions underwent amplification using RNA transcripts as the source. An initial round of RT-PCR targeting the TCR CDR3 relied on the HTBI primer set. TCRdb used MiXCR to reprocess the multiplex PCR reads, holding one entry per CDR3 protein. The sample carries roughly 550,000 distinct CDR3 sequences, 16% recorded once. Ophthalmopathy patients all had a Clinical Activity Score of at least 3, a NOSPECS grade of at least 4 and disease under 3 months old. Uncontrolled infection, other autoimmune disease, pregnancy or lactation excluded patients. PBMCs were collected from a roughly 10 ml volume of fresh peripheral blood. Broader study findings: Most clonotypes that expanded in the thyroid above 0.001 also showed up in blood.

The sample consisted of blood. This clonotype was obtained from a woman in her 30s with Graves' ophthalmopathy.

Written as DNA, the CDR3 is TGCGCCAGCAGCTTGAATGGGGGGCTGGAGACCCAGTACTTC. Protein: CASSLNGGLETQYF. The rearrangement links TRBV5-1 to TRBJ2-5; tentatively, D is TRBD1 or TRBD2 (6 bases each). CDR1 and CDR2 (germline): SGHRS, YFSETQ. The ends were cut back, 1 base at V and 5 bases at J, with 12 bases in the middle. This CDR3 is built from 14 residues.